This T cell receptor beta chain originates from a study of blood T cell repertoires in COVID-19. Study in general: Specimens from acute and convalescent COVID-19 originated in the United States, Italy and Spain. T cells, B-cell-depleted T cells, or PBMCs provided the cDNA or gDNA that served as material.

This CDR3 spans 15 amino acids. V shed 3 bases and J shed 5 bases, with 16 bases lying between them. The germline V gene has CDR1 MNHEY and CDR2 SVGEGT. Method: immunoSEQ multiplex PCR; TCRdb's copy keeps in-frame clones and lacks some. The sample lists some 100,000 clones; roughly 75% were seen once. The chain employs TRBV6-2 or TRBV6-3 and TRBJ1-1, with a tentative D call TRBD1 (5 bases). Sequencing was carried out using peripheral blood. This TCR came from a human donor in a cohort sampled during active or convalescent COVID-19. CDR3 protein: CASSYPGRAETEAFF. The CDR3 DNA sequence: TGTGCCAGCAGTTATCCTGGCAGGGCGGAGACTGAAGCTTTCTTT.